The clone carrying this TCR beta chain was detected once. This sample was included in a study of blood T cell repertoires in COVID-19. The overall study: Some COVID-19 samples were acute and others convalescent; all came from the United States, Italy and Spain. Sources were T cells, B-cell-depleted T cells, or PBMCs; the material itself was cDNA or gDNA.

Germline CDR1 reads KGHSH; CDR2 reads LQKENI. The length of the CDR3 is 16 residues. V was cut by 2 bases and J by 7 bases, with 20 bases left in between. Original methodology: Estimated nucleated cell counts came from reference gene primer amplification. Libraries were prepared by immunoSEQ multiplex PCR; TCRdb keeps only in-frame clonotypes and omits some of them. D and trimming were read from the DNA, whereas the V and J calls and clone size are those reported in that table. Here the sample spans roughly 180,000 clones, about 85% being singletons. This clonotype was obtained from a woman aged 55-75 years with acute or convalescent COVID-19. The chain couples TRBV18 to TRBJ1-2; tentatively, D is TRBD1 (6 bases). The source material was peripheral blood. The CDR3: CASSPTRLDSKGGYTF. The CDR3 region has the DNA TGTGCCAGCTCACCAACACGACTGGACAGTAAGGGTGGCTACACCTTC.